This record looks at one T cell receptor (beta chain) sequence and its context. This sample was included in a study of blood T cell repertoires in COVID-19. Across the study: Sites across the United States, Italy and Spain contributed samples from acute and convalescent COVID-19. Sample material is recorded as cDNA or gDNA derived from T cells, B-cell-depleted T cells, or PBMCs.

Repertoires were generated with immunoSEQ multiplex PCR, while TCRdb's copy carries only in-frame clones and drops some. The repertoire consists of a few hundred thousand clones, with roughly 80% occurring once and the leading ten covering about 9.4%. The ends lost 2 bases at V and 9 bases at J; junction bases unmatched: 4. The CDR3 runs 13 residues. The TCR comes from a woman aged 80 or over with acute or convalescent COVID-19. Sequencing was performed on peripheral blood. The V and J genes are TRBV12-3 or TRBV12-4 and TRBJ1-5; 7 nucleotides line up with TRBD1. CDR3 sequence (DNA): TGTGCCAGCAGTTTACTAGGGGGCGGGCCCCAGCATTTT. Its translation is CASSLLGGGPQHF.